This TCR beta chain was captured in a study of vaccination effects on CD4 cells after COVID-19. Across the whole study: Post-vaccine samples followed the second dose by a median of 72 days.

Findings and caveats of the study: The authors studied few convalescent patients and collected no early post-infection timepoints.

As to this clone: Antigen unknown.

Germline trimming cut 7 bases from V and 0 bases from J; bases unmatched to any gene: 2. CDR3 length: 14 residues. Germline CDR1 reads SGHRS; CDR2 reads YFSETQ. CD4+ T cells specific for antigen were expanded with viral peptide pools by the ViraFEST assay before sequencing. The authors isolated CD4+ T cells after approximately 9 days of culture. BNT162b2 vaccine or mRNA-1273 vaccine was given to participants in two doses. The assay was immunoSEQ multiplex PCR, and TCRdb's table has in-frame clones only and misses some. The table shows tens of thousands of clones, with roughly 80% occurring only once. The chain has TRBV5-1 and TRBJ2-3; the match to TRBD2 covers 10 bases. This TCR derives from a human donor who received a COVID-19 vaccine. Some clones in this sample may be carry-over from other donors' samples. Sequencing was performed on CD4+ T cells from PBMCs cultured with SARS-CoV-2 spike peptides, taken after COVID-19 vaccination. CDR3 sequence reads: CASQLAGSTDTQYF. Here the CDR3 DNA reads TGCGCCAGCCAACTAGCGGGGAGCACAGATACGCAGTATTTT.